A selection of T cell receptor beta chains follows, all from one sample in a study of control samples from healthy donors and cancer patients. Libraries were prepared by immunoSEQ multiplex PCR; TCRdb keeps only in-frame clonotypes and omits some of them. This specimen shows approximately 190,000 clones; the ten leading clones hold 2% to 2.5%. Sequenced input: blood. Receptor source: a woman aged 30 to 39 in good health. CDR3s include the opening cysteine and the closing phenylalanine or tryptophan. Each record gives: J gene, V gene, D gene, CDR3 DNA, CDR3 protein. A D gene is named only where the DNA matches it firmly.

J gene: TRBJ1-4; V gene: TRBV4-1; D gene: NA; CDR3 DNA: TGCGCCAGCACGTTGACAAGACTTAATGAAAAACTGTTTTTT; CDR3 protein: CASTLTRLNEKLFF
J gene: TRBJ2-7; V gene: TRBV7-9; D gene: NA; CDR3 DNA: TGTGCCAGCAGCTTAGTAGAGGGACAGCGGGGGCCTCGGGAGCAGTACTTC; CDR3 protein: CASSLVEGQRGPREQYF
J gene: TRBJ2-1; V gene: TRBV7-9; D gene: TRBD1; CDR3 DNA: TGTGCCAGCAGCCCGGGACAGGGAGTCAATGAGCAGTTCTTC; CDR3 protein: CASSPGQGVNEQFF
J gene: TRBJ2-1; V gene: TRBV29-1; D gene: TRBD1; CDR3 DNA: TGCAGCGTTGTTTCGGGGACAGGGGGCAATGAGCAGTTCTTC; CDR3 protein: CSVVSGTGGNEQFF
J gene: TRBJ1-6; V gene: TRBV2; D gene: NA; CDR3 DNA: TGTGCCAGCAGTGAAGCGCGGGCGTCACCCCTCCACTTT; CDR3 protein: CASSEARASPLHF
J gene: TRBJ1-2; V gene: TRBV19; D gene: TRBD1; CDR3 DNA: TGTGCCAGTGGGGGACAGTCCGACTATGGCTACACCTTC; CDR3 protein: CASGGQSDYGYTF
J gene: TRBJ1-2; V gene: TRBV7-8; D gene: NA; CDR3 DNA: TGTGCCAGCAGCTTAGACAGGGATTCGCAAGGCTACACCTTC; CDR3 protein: CASSLDRDSQGYTF
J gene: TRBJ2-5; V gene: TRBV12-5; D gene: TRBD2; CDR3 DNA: TGTGCTAGTGGTTCCAGCGGGGGAGAGACCCAGTACTTC; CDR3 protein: CASGSSGGETQYF
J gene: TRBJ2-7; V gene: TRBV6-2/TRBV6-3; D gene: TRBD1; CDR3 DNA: TGTGCCAGCAGTCGACAGGGCTCCTACGAGCAGTACTTC; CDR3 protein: CASSRQGSYEQYF
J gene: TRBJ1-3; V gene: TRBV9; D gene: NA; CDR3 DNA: TGTGCCAGCAGCGTAGCGTACGCCGGAAACACCATATATTTT; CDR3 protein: CASSVAYAGNTIYF
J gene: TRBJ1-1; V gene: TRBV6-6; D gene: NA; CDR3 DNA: TGTGCCACCAAGGGAGGTACTGAAGCTTTCTTT; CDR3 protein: CATKGGTEAFF
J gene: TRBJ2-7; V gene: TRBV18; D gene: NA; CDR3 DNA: TGTGCCAGCTCACCACCAAGGGGGGCGGGCTACGAGCAGTACTTC; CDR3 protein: CASSPPRGAGYEQYF
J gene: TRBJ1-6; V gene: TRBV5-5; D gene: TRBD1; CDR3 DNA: TGTGCCAGCAGCTGGGGGACAGGAGGAATGGATTCACCCCTCCACTTT; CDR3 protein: CASSWGTGGMDSPLHF
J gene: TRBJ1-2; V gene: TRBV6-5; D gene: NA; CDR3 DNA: TGTGCCAGCAGTTACTCAGGCGGGGTGGGAGATTATGGCTACACCTTC; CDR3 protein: CASSYSGGVGDYGYTF
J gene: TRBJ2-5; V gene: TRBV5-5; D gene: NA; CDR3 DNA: TGTGCCAGCAGCTTGATAATTGAAGAGACCCAGTACTTC; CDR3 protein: CASSLIIEETQYF
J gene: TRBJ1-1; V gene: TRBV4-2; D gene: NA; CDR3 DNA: TGTGCCAGCAGCCAGCAGCTGGACACTGAAGCTTTCTTT; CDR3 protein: CASSQQLDTEAFF
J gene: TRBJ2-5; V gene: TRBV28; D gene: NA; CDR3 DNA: TGTGCCAGCAGTTTACAGCGAGCCCAAGAGACCCAGTACTTC; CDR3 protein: CASSLQRAQETQYF
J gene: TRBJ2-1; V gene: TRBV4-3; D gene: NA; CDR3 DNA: TGCGCCAGCAGCCAAGACCGGGCTACGTCCTACAATGAGCAGTTCTTC; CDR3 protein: CASSQDRATSYNEQFF
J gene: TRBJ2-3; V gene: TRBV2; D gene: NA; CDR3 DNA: TGTGCCAGCAGTTCAACGGATACGCAGTATTTT; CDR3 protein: CASSSTDTQYF
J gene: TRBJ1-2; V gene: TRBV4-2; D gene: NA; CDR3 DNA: TGTGCCAGCAGCCAAGATGGAACGGAAAGGGTCTCTGGCTACACCTTC; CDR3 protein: CASSQDGTERVSGYTF
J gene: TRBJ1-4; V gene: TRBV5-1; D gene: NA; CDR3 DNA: TGCGCCAGCAGCCGGGCCACGGGACAAAGGGAAAAACTGTTTTTT; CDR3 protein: CASSRATGQREKLFF
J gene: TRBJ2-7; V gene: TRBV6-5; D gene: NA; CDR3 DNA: TGTGCCAGCAGCGGCGACAGGCGAACCTACGAGCAGTACTTC; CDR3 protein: CASSGDRRTYEQYF
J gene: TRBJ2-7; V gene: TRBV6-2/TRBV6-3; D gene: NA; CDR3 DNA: TGTGCCAGCAGTTGGAGACAGCTCAGCGACGAGCAGTACTTC; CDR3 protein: CASSWRQLSDEQYF
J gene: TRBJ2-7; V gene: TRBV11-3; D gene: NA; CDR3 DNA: TGTGCCAGCAGCCGCGGCAGAGCAGGTGACGAGCAGTACTTC; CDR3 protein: CASSRGRAGDEQYF
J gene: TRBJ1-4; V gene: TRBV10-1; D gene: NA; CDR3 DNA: TGCGCCAGCAGTGCGGAGTTAAATGAAAAACTGTTTTTT; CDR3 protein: CASSAELNEKLFF
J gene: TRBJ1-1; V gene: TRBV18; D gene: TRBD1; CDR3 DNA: TGTGCCAGCTCACTAGGACAGGGGAGTAACACTGAAGCTTTCTTT; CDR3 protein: CASSLGQGSNTEAFF
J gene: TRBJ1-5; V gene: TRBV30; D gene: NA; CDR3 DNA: TGTGCCTGGGGACATGGTAGAAATCAGCCCCAGCATTTT; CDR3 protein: CAWGHGRNQPQHF
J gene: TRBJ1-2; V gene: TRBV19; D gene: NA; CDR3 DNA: TGTGCCAGTAGTGAAGGCAGGGGATTTCAAGGCTACACCTTC; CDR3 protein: CASSEGRGFQGYTF
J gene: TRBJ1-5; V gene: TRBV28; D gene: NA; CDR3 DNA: TGTGCCAGCAGTTTGGCGGCAGCTCTTAGCAATCAGCCCCAGCATTTT; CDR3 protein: CASSLAAALSNQPQHF
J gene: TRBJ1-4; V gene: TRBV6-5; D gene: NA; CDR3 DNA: TGTGCCAGCAGTTATTACTCGGGGGATAATGAAAAACTGTTTTTT; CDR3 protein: CASSYYSGDNEKLFF
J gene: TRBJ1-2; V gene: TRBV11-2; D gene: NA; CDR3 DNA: TGTGCCAGCAGCCCGGACAGAGCCAACTATGGCTACACCTTC; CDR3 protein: CASSPDRANYGYTF
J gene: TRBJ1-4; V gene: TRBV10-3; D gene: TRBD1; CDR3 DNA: TGTGCCATCAGCAGGACAGGCGATGAAAAACTGTTTTTT; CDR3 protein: CAISRTGDEKLFF
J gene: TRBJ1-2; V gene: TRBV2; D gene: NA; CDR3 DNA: TGTGCCAGCTTTAGCGCAGGGGAAAACTATGGCTACACCTTC; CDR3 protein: CASFSAGENYGYTF
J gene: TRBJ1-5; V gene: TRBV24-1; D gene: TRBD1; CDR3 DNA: TGTGCCACCATTCGAGGACAGGGAATCCAGCCCCAGCATTTT; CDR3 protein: CATIRGQGIQPQHF
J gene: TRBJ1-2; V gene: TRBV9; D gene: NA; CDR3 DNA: TGTGCCAGCAGCGTAGGGATCGGGGCAGATAAATATGGCTACACCTTC; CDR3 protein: CASSVGIGADKYGYTF
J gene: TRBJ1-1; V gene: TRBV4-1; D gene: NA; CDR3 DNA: TGCGCCAGCAGCCAAAGAATATTCAGGAACACTGAAGCTTTCTTT; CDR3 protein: CASSQRIFRNTEAFF
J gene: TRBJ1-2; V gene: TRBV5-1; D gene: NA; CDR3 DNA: TGCGCCAGCCGTCGGGGGGCGATCGACTACACCTTC; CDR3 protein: CASRRGAIDYTF
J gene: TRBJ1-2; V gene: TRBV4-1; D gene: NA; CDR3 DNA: TGCGCCAGCAGCCAAGTTGGGACTCCGGGTGGCTACACCTTC; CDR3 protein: CASSQVGTPGGYTF
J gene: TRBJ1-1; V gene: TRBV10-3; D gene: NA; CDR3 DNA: TGTGCCATCAGTGAGGCACAGGGAGGCACTGAAGCTTTCTTT; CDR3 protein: CAISEAQGGTEAFF
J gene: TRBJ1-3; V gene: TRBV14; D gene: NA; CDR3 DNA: TGTGCCAGCAGCCAAGCGACAGGCGGAAACACCATATATTTT; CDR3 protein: CASSQATGGNTIYF
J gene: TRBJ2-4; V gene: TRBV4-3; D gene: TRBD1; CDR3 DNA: TGCGCCAGCAGCCAAGGAACGGGGACAGGGACATCCGCCAAAAACATTCAGTACTTC; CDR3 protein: CASSQGTGTGTSAKNIQYF
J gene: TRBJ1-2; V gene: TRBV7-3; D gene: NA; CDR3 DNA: TGTGCCAGCAGCTTAAACAGGGACCATGGCTACACCTTC; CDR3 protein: CASSLNRDHGYTF
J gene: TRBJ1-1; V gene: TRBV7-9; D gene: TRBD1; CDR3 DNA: TGTGCCAGCACGGACAGGCGGAACACTGAAGCTTTCTTT; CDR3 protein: CASTDRRNTEAFF
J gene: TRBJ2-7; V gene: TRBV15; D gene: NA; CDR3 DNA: TGTGCCACCAGCAGAGCAGGGACGGGGGAGCAGTACTTC; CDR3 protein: CATSRAGTGEQYF
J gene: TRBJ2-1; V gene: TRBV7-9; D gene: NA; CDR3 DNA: TGTGCCAGCAGCTCCCGGACTAACTCCTATGAGCAGTTCTTC; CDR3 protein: CASSSRTNSYEQFF
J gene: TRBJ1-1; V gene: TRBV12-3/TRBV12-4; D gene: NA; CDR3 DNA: TGTGCCAGCCAGTACGCTCAGACGGAAGCTTTCTTT; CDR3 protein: CASQYAQTEAFF
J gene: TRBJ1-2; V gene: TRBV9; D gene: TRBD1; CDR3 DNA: TGTGCCAGCAGCGTAGAACCACAGGGGAACTATGGCTACACCTTC; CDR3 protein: CASSVEPQGNYGYTF
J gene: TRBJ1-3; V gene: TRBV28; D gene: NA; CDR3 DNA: TGTGCCAGCAGTTTCGGGGGGCCTGGAAACACCATATATTTT; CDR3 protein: CASSFGGPGNTIYF
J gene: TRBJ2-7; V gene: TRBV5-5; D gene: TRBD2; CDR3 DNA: TGTGCCAGCAGCTTGGGGGGAGGGAGCTACGAGCAGTACTTC; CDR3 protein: CASSLGGGSYEQYF
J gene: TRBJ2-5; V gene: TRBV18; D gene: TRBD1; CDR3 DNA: TGTGCCAGCTCACCAAGGACAGGATCCCAAGAGACCCAGTACTTC; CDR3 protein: CASSPRTGSQETQYF